These 8 T cell receptor beta chains originate from one sample sequenced in a study of blood T cell repertoires in COVID-19. Produced via immunoSEQ multiplex PCR; TCRdb's table is partial and in-frame only. Here the sample spans 150,000 or so clones, more than 65% being singletons. What was sequenced was peripheral blood. The source is a woman aged 45 to 65 in a cohort sampled during active or convalescent COVID-19.

V usage is TRBV6-5 and J usage is TRBJ1-4, with D perhaps matching TRBD1 (6 bases). Germline V CDR1 and CDR2: MNHEY, SVGAGI. Trimming took off 7 bases at V and 7 bases at J, with 16 bases between the two ends. The CDR3 has 14 amino acids. The CDR3, as DNA: TGTGCCAGCAAAAGAGGGCAGGGGAGTGAAAAACTGTTTTTT. Translation: CASKRGQGSEKLFF.

The CDR3 region has the DNA TGTGCCAGCAGCCCGGACAGGCACTCTGGAAACACCATATATTTT. This codes for CASSPDRHSGNTIYF. This chain connects TRBV7-9 to TRBJ1-3; 7 nucleotides line up with TRBD1. Losses at the gene ends were 5 bases for V and 0 bases for J; bases not matched to a gene: 4. The CDR3 loop spans 15 amino acids. Germline values: CDR1 SEHNR, CDR2 FQNEAQ (reference sequence).

This clone was detected only a few times. The chain has TRBV19 and TRBJ1-2; 8 positions match TRBD1. The CDR3 contains 16 residues. Germline CDR1 is LNHDA and CDR2 is SQIVND (reference sequence). Losses at the gene ends were 3 bases for V and 6 bases for J; bases not matched to a gene: 12. The CDR3 sequence: CASSIPLGQGRDGYTF. The CDR3 nucleotides are TGTGCCAGTAGTATTCCCCTAGGACAGGGCCGGGATGGCTACACCTTC.

This clone was counted only a few times. The chain has TRBV29-1 and TRBJ2-6; TRBD2 is a possible D gene (5 bases). Trimming pared 6 bases from V and 2 bases from J, leaving 11 bases between. Germline CDR1 and CDR2: SQVTM and ANQGSEA. The CDR3 is 14 amino acids. CDR3 nucleotide sequence: TGCAGCGTGGCCGCCGGGGCTGGGGCCAACGTCCTGACTTTC. Translated, it gives CSVAAGAGANVLTF.

The chain recombines TRBV12-5 with TRBJ2-5, with D possibly matching TRBD2 (7 bases). This CDR3 spans 16 amino acids. Looked up from germline, CDR1 is LGHNT and CDR2 is FRNRAP. The ends were cut back, 3 bases at V and 4 bases at J, with 18 bases in the middle. CDR3 residues: CASGLVTGGGVETQYF. The CDR3 nucleotides are TGTGCTAGTGGTTTAGTAACGGGGGGCGGGGTAGAGACCCAGTACTTC.

CDR3 loop: CASGTGGNEQFF. In DNA, the CDR3 is TGTGCCAGTGGGACAGGGGGCAATGAGCAGTTCTTC. The V call is TRBV19, the J call TRBJ2-1; 11 bases agree with TRBD1. The germline CDR1 and CDR2 sequences are LNHDA and SQIVND (reference sequence). With V trimmed by 8 bases and J by 6 bases, 0 bases remained unmatched. The CDR3 contains 12 residues.

The chain has TRBV5-1 and TRBJ2-7; 12 bases fit TRBD1. The CDR3 covers 16 residues. Germline CDR1 SGHRS, CDR2 YFSETQ. V lost 1 base, J lost 2 bases, and 4 bases stayed unmatched. The CDR3 DNA sequence: TGCGCCAGCAGCTTGTCCCGGGACAGGGGGCCCTACGAGCAGTACTTC. This encodes CASSLSRDRGPYEQYF.

DNA of the CDR3: TGTGCCAGCAGCTACGGACAGCAGAGGAACACTGAAGCTTTCTTT. Translated, it gives CASSYGQQRNTEAFF. The chain is built from TRBV5-8 and TRBJ1-1; D is possibly TRBD1 (6 bases). The ends were cut back, 3 bases at V and 1 base at J, with 13 bases in the middle. This CDR3 is 15 amino acids long. Germline V gene data show CDR1 as SGHTS and CDR2 as YDEGEE.